These T cell receptor beta chains were read from a single sample in a study of blood T cell repertoires in COVID-19. Clones were read by immunoSEQ multiplex PCR, and TCRdb kept only the in-frame ones, dropping some. This sample has around 99,000 clones, with over 75% found just once. The sequenced sample was peripheral blood. All receptors derive from a woman aged 45-65 years with acute or convalescent COVID-19. Both conserved end residues are part of each CDR3. The D gene is left open where the match is weak. Some rows mark clone size as missing; the rest say once, few, many or name a class of expanded clone.

cdr3_aa cdr3_nt d_call j_call clone_size v_call
CASSWGAYEQYF TGTGCCAGCAGCTGGGGGGCCTACGAGCAGTACTTC - TRBJ2-7 - TRBV5-8
CASSFQPGASGGHEQYF TGTGCCAGCAGCTTCCAGCCCGGGGCTAGCGGGGGCCACGAGCAGTACTTC TRBD2 TRBJ2-7 - TRBV11-2
CSAGQGDEQYF TGCAGCGCCGGACAGGGAGACGAGCAGTACTTC TRBD1 TRBJ2-7 - TRBV29-1
CASTLDLGTEAFF TGTGCCAGTACCCTGGACTTGGGCACTGAAGCTTTCTTT - TRBJ1-1 - TRBV19
CAWGRDMNSQYF TGTGCCTGGGGCCGGGACATGAATTCTCAGTACTTC - TRBJ2-4 - TRBV30
CASSEGSAGARSYGYTF TGTGCCAGCAGTGAAGGGTCAGCGGGGGCAAGGAGCTATGGCTACACCTTC - TRBJ1-2 - TRBV6-1
CASSPLAGETQYF TGTGCCAGCTCACCCCTCGCGGGGGAGACCCAGTACTTC - TRBJ2-5 - TRBV18
CASSLLVTRLEAEAFF TGTGCCAGTAGTCTCCTCGTTACACGTCTGGAGGCTGAAGCTTTCTTT - TRBJ1-1 - TRBV19
CASSMSARISPLHF TGTGCCAGTAGTATGTCGGCCAGGATCTCACCCCTCCACTTT - TRBJ1-6 once TRBV19
CASSERGGGVTDTQYF TGTGCCAGCAGTGAAAGAGGAGGGGGGGTCACAGATACGCAGTATTTT - TRBJ2-3 - TRBV25-1
CASSPTDNYGYTF TGTGCCAGCTCACCCACTGATAACTATGGCTACACCTTC - TRBJ1-2 - TRBV18
CASSSGQGGSPLHF TGTGCCAGCAGCTCCGGACAGGGCGGATCACCCCTCCACTTT TRBD1 TRBJ1-6 few TRBV5-4
CAWRGTEETQYF TGTGCCTGGAGGGGGACAGAGGAGACCCAGTACTTC TRBD1 TRBJ2-5 - TRBV30
CATDRGLMNTEAFF TGTGCCACTGACAGGGGTTTGATGAACACTGAAGCTTTCTTT TRBD1 TRBJ1-1 - TRBV19
CASSFDRELGTEAFF TGTGCCAGCAGCTTCGACAGGGAATTAGGGACTGAAGCTTTCTTT TRBD1 TRBJ1-1 - TRBV7-8
CASSSDKIGYTF TGCGCCAGCAGCTCAGACAAGATTGGCTACACCTTC - TRBJ1-2 - TRBV5-1
CAWSPIGRGLNNSPLHF TGTGCCTGGAGTCCGATCGGCAGGGGGCTAAATAATTCACCCCTCCACTTT TRBD1 TRBJ1-6 - TRBV30
CASSLDSTDFDTEAFF TGTGCCAGCAGCTTAGATTCGACAGATTTCGACACTGAAGCTTTCTTT - TRBJ1-1 - TRBV13
CASSFREQGNTEAFF TGCGCCAGCAGCTTCCGGGAACAGGGGAACACTGAAGCTTTCTTT - TRBJ1-1 - TRBV5-1
CASRSGTGAPYGYTF TGTGCCAGCAGATCGGGGACAGGGGCTCCCTATGGCTACACCTTC TRBD1 TRBJ1-2 - TRBV28
CAWTARVVGGTRDSPLHF TGTGCCTGGACCGCCCGGGTAGTCGGCGGTACTCGAGATTCACCCCTCCACTTT - TRBJ1-6 - TRBV30
CASSLEAGVSTDTQYF TGTGCCAGCAGCTTAGAAGCGGGGGTGAGCACAGATACGCAGTATTTT TRBD2 TRBJ2-3 - TRBV7-6
CASSFFGGANEQFF TGTGCCAGCAGTTTCTTCGGAGGGGCCAATGAGCAGTTCTTC - TRBJ2-1 - TRBV6-5